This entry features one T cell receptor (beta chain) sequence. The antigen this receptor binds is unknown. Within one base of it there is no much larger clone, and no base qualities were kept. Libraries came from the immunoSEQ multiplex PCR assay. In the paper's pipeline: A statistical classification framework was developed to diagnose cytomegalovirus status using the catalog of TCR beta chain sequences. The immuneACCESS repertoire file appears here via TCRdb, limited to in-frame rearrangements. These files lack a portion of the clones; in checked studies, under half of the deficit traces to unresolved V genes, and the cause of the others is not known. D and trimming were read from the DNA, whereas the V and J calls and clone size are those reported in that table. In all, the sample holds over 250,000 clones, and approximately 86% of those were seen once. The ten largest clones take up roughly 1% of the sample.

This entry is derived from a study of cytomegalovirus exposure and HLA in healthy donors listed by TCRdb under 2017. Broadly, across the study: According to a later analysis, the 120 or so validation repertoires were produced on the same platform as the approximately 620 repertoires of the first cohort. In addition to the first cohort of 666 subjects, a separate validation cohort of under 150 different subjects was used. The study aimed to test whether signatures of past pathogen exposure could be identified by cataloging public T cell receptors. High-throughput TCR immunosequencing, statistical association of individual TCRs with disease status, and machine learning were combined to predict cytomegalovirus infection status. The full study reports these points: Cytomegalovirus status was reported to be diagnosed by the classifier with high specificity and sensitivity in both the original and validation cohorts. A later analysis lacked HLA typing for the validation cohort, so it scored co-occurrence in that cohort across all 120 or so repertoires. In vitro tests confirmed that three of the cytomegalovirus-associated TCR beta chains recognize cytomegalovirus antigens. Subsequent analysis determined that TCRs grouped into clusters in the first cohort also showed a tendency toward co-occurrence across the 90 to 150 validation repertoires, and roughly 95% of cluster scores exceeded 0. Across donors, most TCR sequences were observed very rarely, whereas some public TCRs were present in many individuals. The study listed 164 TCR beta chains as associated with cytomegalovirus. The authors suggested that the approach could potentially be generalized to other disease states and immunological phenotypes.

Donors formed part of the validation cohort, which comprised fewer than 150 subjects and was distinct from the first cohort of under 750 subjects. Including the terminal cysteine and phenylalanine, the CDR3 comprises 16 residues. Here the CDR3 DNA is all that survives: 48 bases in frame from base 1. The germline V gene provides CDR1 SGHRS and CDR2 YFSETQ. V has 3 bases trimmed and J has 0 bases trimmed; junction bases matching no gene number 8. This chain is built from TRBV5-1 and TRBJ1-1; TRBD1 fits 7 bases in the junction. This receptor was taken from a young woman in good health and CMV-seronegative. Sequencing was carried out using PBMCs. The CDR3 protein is CASSWDPGTVNTEAFF. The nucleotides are TGCGCCAGCAGCTGGGACCCCGGGACAGTGAACACTGAAGCTTTCTTT.